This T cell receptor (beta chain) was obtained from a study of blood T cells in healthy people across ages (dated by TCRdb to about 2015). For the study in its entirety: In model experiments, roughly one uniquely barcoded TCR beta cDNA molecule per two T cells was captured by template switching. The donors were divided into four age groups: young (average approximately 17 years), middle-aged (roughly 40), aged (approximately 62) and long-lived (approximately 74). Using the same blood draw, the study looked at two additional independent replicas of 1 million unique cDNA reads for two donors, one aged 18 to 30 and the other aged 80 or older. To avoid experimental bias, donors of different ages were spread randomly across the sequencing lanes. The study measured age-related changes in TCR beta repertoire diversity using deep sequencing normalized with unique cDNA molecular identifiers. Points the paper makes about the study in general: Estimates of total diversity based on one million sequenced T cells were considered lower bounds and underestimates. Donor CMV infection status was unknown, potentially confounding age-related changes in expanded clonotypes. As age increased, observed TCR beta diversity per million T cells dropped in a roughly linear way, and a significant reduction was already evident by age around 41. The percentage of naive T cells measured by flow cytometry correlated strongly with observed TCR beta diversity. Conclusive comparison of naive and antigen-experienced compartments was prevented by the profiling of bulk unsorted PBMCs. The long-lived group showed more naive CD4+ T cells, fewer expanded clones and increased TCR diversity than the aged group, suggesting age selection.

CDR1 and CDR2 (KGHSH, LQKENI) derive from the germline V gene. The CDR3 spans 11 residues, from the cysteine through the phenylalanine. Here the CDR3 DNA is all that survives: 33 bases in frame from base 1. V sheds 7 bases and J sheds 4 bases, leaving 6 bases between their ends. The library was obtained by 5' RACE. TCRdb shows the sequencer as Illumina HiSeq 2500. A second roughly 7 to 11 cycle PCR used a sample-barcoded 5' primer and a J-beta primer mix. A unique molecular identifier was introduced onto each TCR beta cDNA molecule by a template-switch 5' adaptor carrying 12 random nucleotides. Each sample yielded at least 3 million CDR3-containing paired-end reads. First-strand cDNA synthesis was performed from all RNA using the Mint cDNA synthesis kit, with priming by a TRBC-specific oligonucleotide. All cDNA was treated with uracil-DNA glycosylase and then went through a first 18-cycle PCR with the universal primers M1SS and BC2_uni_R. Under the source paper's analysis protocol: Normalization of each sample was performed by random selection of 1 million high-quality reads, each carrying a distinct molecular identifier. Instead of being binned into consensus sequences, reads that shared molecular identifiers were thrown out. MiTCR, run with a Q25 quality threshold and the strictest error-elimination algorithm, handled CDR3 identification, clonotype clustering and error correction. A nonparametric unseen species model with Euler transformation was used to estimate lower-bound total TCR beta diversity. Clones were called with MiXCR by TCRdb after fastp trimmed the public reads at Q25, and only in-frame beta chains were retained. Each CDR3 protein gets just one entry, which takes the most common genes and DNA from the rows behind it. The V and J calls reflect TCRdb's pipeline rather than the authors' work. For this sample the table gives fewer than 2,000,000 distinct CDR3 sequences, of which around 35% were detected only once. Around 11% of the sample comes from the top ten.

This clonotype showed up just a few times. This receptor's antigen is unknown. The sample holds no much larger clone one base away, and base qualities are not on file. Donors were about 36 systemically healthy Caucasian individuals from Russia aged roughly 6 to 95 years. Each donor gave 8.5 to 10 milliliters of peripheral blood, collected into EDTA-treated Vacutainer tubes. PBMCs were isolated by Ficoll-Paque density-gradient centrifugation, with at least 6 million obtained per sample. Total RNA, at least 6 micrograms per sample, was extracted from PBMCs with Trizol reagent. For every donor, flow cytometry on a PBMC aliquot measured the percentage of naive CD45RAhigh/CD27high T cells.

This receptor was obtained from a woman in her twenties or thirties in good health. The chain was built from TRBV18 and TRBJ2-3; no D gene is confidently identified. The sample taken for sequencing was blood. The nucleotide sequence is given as TGTGCCAGCTTTAGAGCAGATACGCAGTATTTT. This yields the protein CASFRADTQYF.